One and the same sample provided the 23 T cell receptor beta chains below, sequenced in a study of cytomegalovirus exposure and HLA in healthy donors. Primers: 60 Vbeta forward and 13 Jbeta reverse. Sequencing was performed with immunoSEQ multiplex PCR; in TCRdb, only in-frame clones are kept and a portion is missing. The sample consists of approximately 220,000 clones, around 76% of them appearing once. The sample taken for sequencing was PBMCs. The receptors here all came from a man aged 35 to 55 in good health and CMV-seropositive.

The V gene is TRBV5-1, the J gene TRBJ2-3; D gene ambiguous. There are 15 residues in the CDR3. V gave up 4 bases and J gave up 2 bases, with 14 bases separating them. Germline CDR1 is SGHRS and CDR2 is YFSETQ. CDR3 nucleotides: TGCGCCAGCAGCGAGACACCGAAGATCACAGATACGCAGTATTTT. Translation: CASSETPKITDTQYF.

J is TRBJ2-7 and V is TRBV7-6, with 9 nucleotides matching TRBD2. Per the germline V gene, CDR1 is SGHVS and CDR2 is FNYEAQ. The trim removed 1 base at V and 2 bases at J, leaving 9 bases unmatched. The CDR3 has 17 amino acids. The CDR3 here is CASSLEPISGSPYEQYF. DNA for the CDR3: TGTGCCAGCAGCTTAGAGCCGATTAGCGGGAGCCCCTACGAGCAGTACTTC.

The J gene is TRBJ2-7, the V gene TRBV2; 9 nucleotides agree with TRBD2. Germline CDR1 SNHLY, CDR2 FYNNEI. Trimming cost V 6 bases and J 5 bases; bases outside gene matches: 8. The CDR3 consists of 14 residues. The CDR3 protein is CASRDTGTSNEQYF. The CDR3 DNA reads TGTGCCAGCAGAGATACCGGGACTAGCAACGAGCAGTACTTC.

The chain joins TRBV6-1 to TRBJ1-1; perhaps TRBD1 as D (6 bases). The germline V gene encodes CDR1 MNHNS and CDR2 SASEGT. This CDR3 contains 14 residues. Between the trimmed V and J ends, which lost 6 bases and 4 bases, there was a span of 15 bases. The CDR3 here is CASRGMGHFTEAFF. CDR3 nucleotide sequence: TGTGCCAGCAGAGGAATGGGACATTTCACTGAAGCTTTCTTT.

This chain uses TRBV6-6 with TRBJ2-1; 11 bases line up with TRBD2. The CDR3 length is 15 residues. The V gene end was trimmed by 4 bases and the J gene end by 7 bases; junction bases not matched to a gene: 6. Germline-derived CDR1 and CDR2 are MNHNY and SVGAGI (reference sequence). This chain's CDR3 is CASSLLAGAGNEQFF. The CDR3 coding sequence is TGTGCCAGCAGTTTACTAGCGGGAGCGGGTAATGAGCAGTTCTTC.

This clone was counted only a few times. The chain couples TRBV19 to TRBJ2-2; 8 bases align to TRBD1. The CDR3 has 15 residues. V shed 7 bases, J shed 6 bases, and the junction held 10 bases outside the gene matches. Per the germline V gene, CDR1 is LNHDA and CDR2 is SQIVND (reference sequence). The CDR3 DNA reads TGTGCCAGTAATTGGAAGGCAGGGGGCCCCGGGGAGCTGTTTTTT. Translation: CASNWKAGGPGELFF.

The chain has TRBV15 and TRBJ1-5; 8 bases are a match to TRBD1. The CDR3 is made up of 19 amino acids. Germline V CDR1 and CDR2: LNHNV, YYDKDF (reference sequence). Trimming cost V 0 bases and J 1 base; bases outside gene matches: 11. CDR3 residues: CATSRDMGQVGWSNQPQHF. The CDR3 bases are TGTGCCACCAGCAGAGATATGGGACAGGTGGGATGGAGCAATCAGCCCCAGCATTTT. The full variable domain, with the rest looked up from reference TRBV15 and TRBJ1-5, is DAMVIQNPRYQVTQFGKPVTLSCSQTLNHNVMYWYQQKSSQAPKLLFHYYDKDFNNEADTPDNFQSRRPNTSFCFLDIRSPGLGDTAMYLCATSRDMGQVGWSNQPQHFGDGTRLSIL.

The chain carries TRBV7-9 and TRBJ2-7; TRBD1 agrees at 10 bases. CDR1 is SEHNR and CDR2 is FQNEAQ in the germline V gene (reference sequence). With 5 bases clipped from V and 5 bases from J, the junction kept 6 bases outside the gene matches. The CDR3 loop spans 14 amino acids. The CDR3 loop reads CASSHSGTGDEQYV. CDR3 sequence (DNA): TGTGCCAGCAGCCACTCCGGGACAGGGGACGAGCAGTACGTC.

This chain connects TRBV11-2 to TRBJ2-3; TRBD2 matches at 9 bases. This CDR3 spans 16 amino acids. With 4 bases clipped from V and 4 bases from J, the junction kept 9 bases outside the gene matches. Germline CDR1 reads SGHAT; CDR2 reads FQNNGV. Written as DNA, the CDR3 is TGTGCCAGCAGCTCCCCCCTAGCGGGAAGGGCAGATACGCAGTATTTT. It codes for CASSSPLAGRADTQYF.

The chain has TRBV6-1 and TRBJ2-3, with D possibly TRBD1 on 6 matching bases. Trimming took off 5 bases at V and 2 bases at J, with 8 bases between the two ends. CDR3 length: 13 residues. CDR1 is MNHNS, CDR2 SASEGT, per germline. Here the CDR3 DNA reads TGTGCCAGCAGTCAGGGGACCACAGATACGCAGTATTTT. Its protein is CASSQGTTDTQYF.

V and J are TRBV11-3 and TRBJ2-3; D not certain. This CDR3 is built from 11 residues. CDR1 is SGHNT and CDR2 is YENEEA in the germline V gene. Trimming left V 6 bases short and J 5 bases short, with 6 bases between. CDR3 region: CASRVVDTQYF. The DNA for the CDR3 is TGTGCCAGCAGGGTAGTAGATACGCAGTATTTT.

V usage is TRBV18 and J usage is TRBJ2-1; D may be TRBD2 (6 bases). With 8 bases removed from V and 7 bases from J, the gap between germline ends came to 18 bases. This CDR3 contains 14 residues. Germline V lookup: CDR1 KGHSH, CDR2 LQKENI. CDR3 in amino acids: CASDLAHKQNEQFF. CDR3 bases: TGTGCCAGCGATCTAGCGCACAAACAGAATGAGCAGTTCTTC.

This sequence joins TRBV25-1 and TRBJ1-5; possible D gene TRBD1, 6 bases. The CDR3 has 12 amino acids. The germline V gene has CDR1 MGHDK and CDR2 SYGVNS. V was trimmed by 3 bases and J by 11 bases, leaving 11 bases between them. The chain's CDR3 is CASSDGQTSQHF. In DNA, the CDR3 is TGTGCCAGCAGTGATGGACAGACGTCCCAGCATTTT.

The chain combines TRBV7-9 with TRBJ1-6, with 8 positions matching TRBD1. The CDR3 is made up of 15 amino acids. Germline CDR1 is SEHNR and CDR2 is FQNEAQ (reference sequence). J was trimmed by 9 bases and V by 1 base; bases with no gene match: 5. CDR3 DNA sequence: TGTGCCAGCAGCTTAGAAACAGGGGGGAGTTCACCCCTCCACTTT. Its translation: CASSLETGGSSPLHF.

The chain is built from TRBV19 and TRBJ2-7; 10 bases match TRBD2. This CDR3 is built from 15 residues. CDR1 is LNHDA and CDR2 is SQIVND in the germline V gene (reference sequence). With V trimmed by 7 bases and J by 0 bases, 6 bases remained unmatched. This CDR3 reads CASMRTSGASYEQYF. In nucleotides, the CDR3 is TGTGCCAGTATGAGAACTAGCGGGGCCTCCTACGAGCAGTACTTC.

The J gene is TRBJ2-3, the V gene TRBV28; TRBD2 aligns across 10 bases. Losses at the gene ends were 5 bases for V and 5 bases for J; bases not matched to a gene: 10. CDR3 length: 16 amino acids. The germline V gene encodes CDR1 MDHEN and CDR2 SYDVKM. CDR3 protein: CASSENSGRAGDTQYF. The CDR3 DNA is TGTGCCAGCAGTGAGAACAGCGGGAGGGCCGGAGATACGCAGTATTTT.

This rearrangement joins TRBV6-1 to TRBJ1-2, with 8 nucleotides matching TRBD1. In germline, CDR1 is MNHNS, CDR2 SASEGT. The CDR3 has 15 residues. Trimming cost V 2 bases and J 6 bases; bases outside gene matches: 8. This chain's CDR3 is CASSESVRGQNGYTF. The DNA for the CDR3 is TGTGCCAGCAGTGAAAGCGTCAGGGGGCAGAATGGCTACACCTTC.

The CDR3 bases are TGTGCCAGCAGTTACTTGAGAGAGAACACTGAAGCTTTCTTT. This translates into CASSYLRENTEAFF. This chain connects TRBV6-5 to TRBJ1-1, with no clear D. This CDR3 comprises 14 residues. V lost 1 base to trimming and J lost 1 base, with 7 bases between them. CDR1 is MNHEY and CDR2 is SVGAGI in the germline V gene.

This sequence joins TRBV30 and TRBJ2-7, with a possible D match to TRBD2 (6 bases). The V and J ends lost 4 bases and 5 bases respectively, with 18 bases between them. The CDR3 length is 14 residues. The germline gives CDR1 GTSNPN, CDR2 SVGIG (reference sequence). CDR3 loop: CAWTQGLPGNEQYF. The CDR3, as DNA: TGTGCCTGGACCCAGGGACTCCCGGGGAACGAGCAGTACTTC.

The chain employs TRBV27 and TRBJ2-5, with D tentatively TRBD1 (5 bases). The CDR3 extends over 13 amino acids. Germline V CDR1 and CDR2: MNHEY, SMNVEV (reference sequence). Trimming took 3 bases from V and 2 from J, leaving 7 bases between them. The CDR3 coding sequence is TGTGCCAGCAGTTTGCAGGGACAAGAGACCCAGTACTTC. It encodes CASSLQGQETQYF.

The table lists this clone with a count of one. The chain links TRBV5-4 to TRBJ2-7; no firm D call. Germline V lookup: CDR1 SGHNT, CDR2 YYREEE (reference sequence). The CDR3 is 15 residues long. V was shortened by 0 bases and J by 1 base, with 11 bases between the two germline ends. This CDR3 is CASSLDARKSYEQYF. The DNA for the CDR3 is TGTGCCAGCAGCTTGGATGCGCGGAAGTCCTACGAGCAGTACTTC.

This chain joins TRBV7-3 and TRBJ2-1; 9 bases align to TRBD1. Per germline, CDR1 SGHTA and CDR2 FQGTGA. This CDR3 comprises 16 residues. The J segment lost 2 bases and the V segment lost 3 bases, leaving 5 bases of the junction unmatched. The CDR3 loop reads CASSFQGQGAYNEQFF. The DNA for the CDR3 is TGTGCCAGCAGCTTCCAGGGACAGGGAGCCTACAATGAGCAGTTCTTC.

This clone was seen a handful of times. The gene calls are TRBV11-2 and TRBJ2-5; unclear D gene. The CDR3 consists of 13 residues. V dropped 1 base and J dropped 1 base, with 4 bases sitting between them. Germline CDR1 and CDR2: SGHAT and FQNNGV. CDR3 region: CASSLVSQETQYF. In DNA form, the CDR3 reads TGTGCCAGCAGCTTAGTATCCCAAGAGACCCAGTACTTC.